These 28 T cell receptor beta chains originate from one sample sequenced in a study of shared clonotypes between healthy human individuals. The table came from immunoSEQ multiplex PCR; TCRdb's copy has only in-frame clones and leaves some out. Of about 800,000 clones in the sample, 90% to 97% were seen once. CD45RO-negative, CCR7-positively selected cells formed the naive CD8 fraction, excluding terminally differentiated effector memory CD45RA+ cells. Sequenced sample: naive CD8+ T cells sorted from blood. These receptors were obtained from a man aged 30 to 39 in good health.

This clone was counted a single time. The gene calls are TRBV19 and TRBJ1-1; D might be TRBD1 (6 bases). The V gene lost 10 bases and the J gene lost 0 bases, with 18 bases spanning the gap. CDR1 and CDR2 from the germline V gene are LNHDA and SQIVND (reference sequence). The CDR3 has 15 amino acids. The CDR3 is CATTRGWSMNTEAFF. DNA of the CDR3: TGTGCCACCACTAGGGGGTGGTCCATGAACACTGAAGCTTTCTTT.

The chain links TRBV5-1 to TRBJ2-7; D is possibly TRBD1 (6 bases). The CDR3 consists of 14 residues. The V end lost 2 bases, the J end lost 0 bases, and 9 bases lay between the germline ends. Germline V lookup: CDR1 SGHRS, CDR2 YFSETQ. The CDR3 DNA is TGCGCCAGCAGCTTCAGACAGGACTCCTACGAGCAGTACTTC. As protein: CASSFRQDSYEQYF.

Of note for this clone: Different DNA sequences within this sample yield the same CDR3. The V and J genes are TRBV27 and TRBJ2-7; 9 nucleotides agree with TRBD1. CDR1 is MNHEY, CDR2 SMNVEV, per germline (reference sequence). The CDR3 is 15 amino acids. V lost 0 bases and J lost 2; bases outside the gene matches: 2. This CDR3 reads CASSLSGQGPYEQYF. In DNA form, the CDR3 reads TGTGCCAGCAGTTTATCCGGACAGGGGCCCTACGAGCAGTACTTC.

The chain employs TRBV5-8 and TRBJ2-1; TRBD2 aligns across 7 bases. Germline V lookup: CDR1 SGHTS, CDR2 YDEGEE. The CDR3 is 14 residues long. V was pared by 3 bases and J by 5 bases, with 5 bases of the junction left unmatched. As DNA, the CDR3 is TGTGCCAGCAGCTCCCGGCGGGAGCACAATGAGCAGTTCTTC. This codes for CASSSRREHNEQFF.

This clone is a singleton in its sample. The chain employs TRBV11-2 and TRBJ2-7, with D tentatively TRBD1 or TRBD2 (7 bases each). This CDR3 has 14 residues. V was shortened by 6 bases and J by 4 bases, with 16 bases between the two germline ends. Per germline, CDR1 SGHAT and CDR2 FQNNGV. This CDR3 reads CASRGGTDFYEQYF. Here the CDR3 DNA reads TGTGCCAGCAGGGGAGGGACAGACTTTTACGAGCAGTACTTC.

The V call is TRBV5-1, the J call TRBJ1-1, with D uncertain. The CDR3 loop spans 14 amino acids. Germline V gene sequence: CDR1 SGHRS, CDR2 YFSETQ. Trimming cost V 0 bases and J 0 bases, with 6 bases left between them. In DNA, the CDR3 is TGCGCCAGCAGCTTGGGACATATGAACACTGAAGCTTTCTTT. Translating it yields CASSLGHMNTEAFF.

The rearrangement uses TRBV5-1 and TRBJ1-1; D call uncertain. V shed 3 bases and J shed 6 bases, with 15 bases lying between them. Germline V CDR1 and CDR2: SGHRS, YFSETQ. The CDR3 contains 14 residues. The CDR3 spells CASSSAVGTAEAFF. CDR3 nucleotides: TGCGCCAGCAGCTCGGCAGTAGGCACTGCTGAAGCTTTCTTT. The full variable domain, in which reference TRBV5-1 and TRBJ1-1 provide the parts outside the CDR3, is KAGVTQTPRYLIKTRGQQVTLSCSPISGHRSVSWYQQTPGQGLQFLFEYFSETQRNKGNFPGRFSGRQFSNSRSEMNVSTLELGDSALYLCASSSAVGTAEAFFGQGTRLTVV.

This chain's CDR3 is CATSRVYGSEQFF. DNA of the CDR3: TGTGCCACCAGCAGAGTCTACGGATCTGAGCAGTTCTTC. The chain carries TRBV15 and TRBJ2-1; D is uncertain. Germline CDR1 reads LNHNV; CDR2 reads YYDKDF (reference sequence). V was cut by 1 base and J by 9 bases, with 10 bases left in between. This CDR3 is built from 13 residues. Full variable domain (missing parts from reference TRBV15 and TRBJ2-1): DAMVIQNPRYQVTQFGKPVTLSCSQTLNHNVMYWYQQKSSQAPKLLFHYYDKDFNNEADTPDNFQSRRPNTSFCFLDIRSPGLGDTAMYLCATSRVYGSEQFFGPGTRLTVL.

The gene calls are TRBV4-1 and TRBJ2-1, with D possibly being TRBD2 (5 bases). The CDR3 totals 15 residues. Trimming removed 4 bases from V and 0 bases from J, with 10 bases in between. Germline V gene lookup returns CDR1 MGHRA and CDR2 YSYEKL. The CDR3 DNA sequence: TGCGCCAGCAGCCCGGACTCGAACTCCTACAATGAGCAGTTCTTC. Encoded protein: CASSPDSNSYNEQFF.

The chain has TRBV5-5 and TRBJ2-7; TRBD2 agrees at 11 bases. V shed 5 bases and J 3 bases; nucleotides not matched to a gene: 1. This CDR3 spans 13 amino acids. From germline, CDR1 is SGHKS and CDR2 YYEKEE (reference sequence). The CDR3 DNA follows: TGTGCCAGCAGTGGGACTAGCGGCTACGAGCAGTACTTC. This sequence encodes CASSGTSGYEQYF.

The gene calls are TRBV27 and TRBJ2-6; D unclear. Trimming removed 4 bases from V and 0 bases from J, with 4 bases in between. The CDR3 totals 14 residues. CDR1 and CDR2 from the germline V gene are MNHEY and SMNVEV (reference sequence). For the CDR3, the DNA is TGTGCCAGCAGTTCCTACTCTGGGGCCAACGTCCTGACTTTC. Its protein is CASSSYSGANVLTF.

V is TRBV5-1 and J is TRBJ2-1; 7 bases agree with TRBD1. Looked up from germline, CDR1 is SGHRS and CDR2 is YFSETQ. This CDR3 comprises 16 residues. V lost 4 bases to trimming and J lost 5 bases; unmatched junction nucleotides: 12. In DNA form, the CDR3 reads TGCGCCAGCAGCCAACTTCTGACAGGGTGGGACAATGAGCAGTTCTTC. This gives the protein CASSQLLTGWDNEQFF.

The DNA for the CDR3 is TGCAGCGTTGGTGACGGCACTGAAGCTTTCTTT. Encoded protein: CSVGDGTEAFF. This rearrangement joins TRBV29-1 to TRBJ1-1; D ambiguous. CDR1 and CDR2 from the germline V gene are SQVTM and ANQGSEA. V was pared by 4 bases and J by 4 bases, with 7 bases between. The CDR3 totals 11 residues. Looking up the rest from reference TRBV29-1 and TRBJ1-1 gives the full variable domain: SAVISQKPSRDICQRGTSLTIQCQVDSQVTMMFWYRQQPGQSLTLIATANQGSEATYESGFVIDKFPISRPNLTFSTLTVSNMSPEDSSIYLCSVGDGTEAFFGQGTRLTVV.

The CDR3 DNA reads TGTGCCAGCAGCGTAGGTTCCGGACTAGCGAGGGGCAATGAGCAGTTCTTC. Translating gives CASSVGSGLARGNEQFF. The chain joins TRBV9 to TRBJ2-1; 9 bases are a match to TRBD2. Trimming cost V 0 bases and J 6 bases; bases outside gene matches: 10. Germline assignment: CDR1 SGDLS and CDR2 YYNGEE. The CDR3 sequence is 17 residues long.

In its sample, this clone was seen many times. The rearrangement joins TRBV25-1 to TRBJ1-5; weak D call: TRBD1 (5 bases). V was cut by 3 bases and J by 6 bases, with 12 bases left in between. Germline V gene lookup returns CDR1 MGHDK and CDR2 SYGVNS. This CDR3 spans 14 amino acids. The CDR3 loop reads CASSDLGGGQPQHF. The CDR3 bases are TGTGCCAGCAGTGATTTGGGTGGGGGTCAGCCCCAGCATTTT. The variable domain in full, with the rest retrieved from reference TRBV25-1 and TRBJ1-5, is EADIYQTPRYLVIGTGKKITLECSQTMGHDKMYWYQQDPGMELHLIHYSYGVNSTEKGDLSSESTVSRIRTEHFPLTLESARPSHTSQYLCASSDLGGGQPQHFGDGTRLSIL.

Written as DNA, the CDR3 is TGCGCCAGCAGTGACGCGAGACTAGCGGGAGGGCCTCTCAGTCGCGAGCAGTACTTC. Protein product: CASSDARLAGGPLSREQYF. The V gene is TRBV10-2, the J gene TRBJ2-7; 14 nucleotides agree with TRBD2. The CDR3 consists of 19 residues. J lost 6 bases, V lost 3 bases, and 16 bases had no gene match. CDR1 and CDR2 (germline): WSHSY, SAAADI.

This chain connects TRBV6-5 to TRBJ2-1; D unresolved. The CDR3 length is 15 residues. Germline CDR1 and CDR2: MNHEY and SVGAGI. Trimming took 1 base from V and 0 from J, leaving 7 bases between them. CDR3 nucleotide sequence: TGTGCCAGCAGTTACTATTCTGGCTCCTACAATGAGCAGTTCTTC. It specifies CASSYYSGSYNEQFF.

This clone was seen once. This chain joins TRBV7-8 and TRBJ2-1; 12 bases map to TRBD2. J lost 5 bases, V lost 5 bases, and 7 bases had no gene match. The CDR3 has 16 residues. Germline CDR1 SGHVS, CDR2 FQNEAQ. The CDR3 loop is CASSVTSGSHNNEQFF. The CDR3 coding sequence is TGTGCCAGCAGCGTGACTAGCGGGAGCCATAACAATGAGCAGTTCTTC.

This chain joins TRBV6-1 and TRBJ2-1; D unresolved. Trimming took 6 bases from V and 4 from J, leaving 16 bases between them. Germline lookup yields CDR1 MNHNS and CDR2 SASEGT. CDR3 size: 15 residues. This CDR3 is CASRDPPASYNEQFF. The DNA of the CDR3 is TGTGCCAGCAGAGACCCGCCCGCTAGTTACAATGAGCAGTTCTTC.

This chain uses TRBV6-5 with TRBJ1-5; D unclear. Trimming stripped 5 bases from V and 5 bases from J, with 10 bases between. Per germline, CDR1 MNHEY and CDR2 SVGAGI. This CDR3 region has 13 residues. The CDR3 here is CASSGLPDQPQHF. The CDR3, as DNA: TGTGCCAGCAGTGGACTTCCCGATCAGCCCCAGCATTTT.

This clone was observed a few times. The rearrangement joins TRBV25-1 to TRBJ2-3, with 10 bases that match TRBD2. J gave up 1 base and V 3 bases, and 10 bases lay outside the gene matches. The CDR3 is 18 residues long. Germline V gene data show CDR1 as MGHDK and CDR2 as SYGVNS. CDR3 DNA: TGTGCCAGCAGTGACTTCGGAGGGCTAGCGGGAGGCACAGATACGCAGTATTTT. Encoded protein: CASSDFGGLAGGTDTQYF.

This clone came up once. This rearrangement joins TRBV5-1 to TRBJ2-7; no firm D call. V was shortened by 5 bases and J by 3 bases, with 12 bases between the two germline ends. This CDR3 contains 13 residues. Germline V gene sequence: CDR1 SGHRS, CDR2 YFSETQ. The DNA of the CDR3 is TGCGCCAGCAGTAGCAGAAACAACTACGAGCAGTACTTC. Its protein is CASSSRNNYEQYF.

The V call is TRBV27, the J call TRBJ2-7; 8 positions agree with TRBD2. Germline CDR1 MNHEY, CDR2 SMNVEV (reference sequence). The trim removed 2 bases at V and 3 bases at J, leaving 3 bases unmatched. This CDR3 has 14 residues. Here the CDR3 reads CASSLIGRVYEQYF. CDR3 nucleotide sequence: TGTGCCAGCAGTTTAATCGGGAGGGTCTACGAGCAGTACTTC.

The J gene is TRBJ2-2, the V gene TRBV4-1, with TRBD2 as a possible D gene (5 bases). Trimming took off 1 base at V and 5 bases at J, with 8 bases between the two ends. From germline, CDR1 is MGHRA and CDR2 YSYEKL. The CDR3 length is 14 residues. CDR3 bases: TGCGCCAGCAGCCAAGGTTCGGGGACCGGGGAGCTGTTTTTT. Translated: CASSQGSGTGELFF.

CDR3 sequence: CASSLKDRRVYEQYF. In DNA form, the CDR3 reads TGTGCCAGCAGCTTAAAGGACAGAAGAGTCTACGAGCAGTACTTC. The rearrangement joins TRBV7-9 to TRBJ2-7; perhaps TRBD1 as D (6 bases). The CDR3 is 15 residues long. V lost 2 bases to trimming and J lost 3 bases, with 14 bases between them. The germline V gene has CDR1 SEHNR and CDR2 FQNEAQ (reference sequence).

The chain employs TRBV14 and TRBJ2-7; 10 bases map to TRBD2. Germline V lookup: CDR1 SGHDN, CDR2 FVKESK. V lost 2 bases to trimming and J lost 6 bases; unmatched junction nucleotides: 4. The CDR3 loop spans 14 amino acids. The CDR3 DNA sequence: TGTGCCAGCAGCCAACTAGCGGGAGTAGGCGAGCAGTACTTC. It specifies CASSQLAGVGEQYF. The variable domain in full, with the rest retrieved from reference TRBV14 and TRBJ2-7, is EAGVTQFPSHSVIEKGQTVTLRCDPISGHDNLYWYRRVMGKEIKFLLHFVKESKQDESGMPNNRFLAERTGGTYSTLKVQPAELEDSGVYFCASSQLAGVGEQYFGPGTRLTVT.

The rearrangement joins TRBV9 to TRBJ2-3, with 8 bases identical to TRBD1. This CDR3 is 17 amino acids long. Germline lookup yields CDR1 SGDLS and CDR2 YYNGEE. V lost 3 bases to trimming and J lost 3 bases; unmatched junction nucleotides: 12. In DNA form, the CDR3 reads TGTGCCAGCAGCGCCCACACCACAGGGGGAGTTACAGATACGCAGTATTTT. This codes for CASSAHTTGGVTDTQYF.

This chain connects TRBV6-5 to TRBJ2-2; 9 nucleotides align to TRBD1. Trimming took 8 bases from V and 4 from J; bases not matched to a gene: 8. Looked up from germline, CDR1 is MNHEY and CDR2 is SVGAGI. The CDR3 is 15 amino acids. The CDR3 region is CASETTGGGTGELFF. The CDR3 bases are TGTGCCAGCGAAACGACAGGGGGGGGCACCGGGGAGCTGTTTTTT.